This T cell receptor beta chain is from a study of blood T cell repertoires in COVID-19. Whole-study context: From the United States, Italy and Spain came samples of acute and convalescent COVID-19.

Original analysis: The authors estimated nucleated cell counts from reference gene primer amplification. The data were produced by immunoSEQ multiplex PCR, yet TCRdb's version contains in-frame clones alone and is incomplete. V, J and clone size derive from that table, while D and trimming were established from the DNA sequence. The data hold approximately 100,000 clones, with 81% observed a single time. What was sequenced was peripheral blood. This TCR derives from a woman older than 75 with acute or convalescent COVID-19.

The CDR3 sequence: CASSLGGQHGNTIYF. DNA of the CDR3: TGCGCCAGCAGCTTGGGGGGACAGCACGGAAACACCATATATTTT. The J gene is TRBJ1-3, the V gene TRBV5-1, with TRBD1 matching over 7 bases. The V and J ends lost 0 bases and 4 bases, in that order; junction bases with no gene match: 4. The CDR3 loop spans 15 amino acids. Germline lookup yields CDR1 SGHRS and CDR2 YFSETQ.